The 29 T cell receptor beta chains given below trace back to one sample, sequenced in a study of blood T cells in healthy people across ages. A sample-barcoded 5' primer and a J-beta primer mix were used in a second PCR of about 7 to 12 cycles. Each CDR3 protein gets one entry after TCRdb re-called the 5' RACE reads with MiXCR. The sample shows hundreds of thousands of distinct CDR3 sequences, 45% to 70% of them seen only once. The sample comprised blood. Receptors originate from a man aged 40-49 years in good health.

A note on this clonotype: Lacking the conserved final phenylalanine or tryptophan, this CDR3 likely reflects a read error. It is unclear where the CDR3 begins or ends on the DNA, so no DNA is shown, and the CDR3 is as TCRdb lists it. The J gene is TRBJ2-5, the V gene TRBV4-2; the table's TRBD1 call for D was not verified on the DNA. Including both end residues, the CDR3 is 16 amino acids long. The germline gives CDR1 LGHNA, CDR2 YNFKEQ. The CDR3 is CASSQDRGQGDYTFGS.

This clonotype has only a few counts. CDR3 sequence (DNA): TGTGCCATCAATTCCGGACAGGATTACGAGCAGTACTTC. Protein sequence: CAINSGQDYEQYF. The chain joins TRBV10-3 to TRBJ2-4, with TRBD1 matching 7 bases. The J call is uncertain, as TRBJ2-7 better fits the DNA end. The CDR3 is 13 residues long. CDR1 and CDR2 from the germline V gene are ENHRY and SYGVKD.

The genes are TRBV27 and TRBJ2-3, with TRBD2 matching 9 bases. Trimming removed 4 bases from V and 2 bases from J; junction bases left unmatched: 13. This CDR3 contains 18 residues. Germline lookup yields CDR1 MNHEY and CDR2 SMNVEV (reference sequence). The CDR3 coding sequence is TGTGCCAGCAGTTCCCTTACTGGGCTAGCGGGGAACACAGATACGCAGTATTTT. Translated: CASSSLTGLAGNTDTQYF.

The chain has TRBV13 and TRBJ2-2; TRBD1 or TRBD2 may be the D gene (5 bases each). Trimming took off 5 bases at V and 1 base at J, with 20 bases between the two ends. CDR3 length equals 18 residues. From germline, CDR1 is PRHDT and CDR2 FYEKMQ (reference sequence). The CDR3 spells CASSPYVGTAVNTGELFF. The CDR3 DNA reads as TGTGCCAGCAGCCCATACGTAGGGACGGCGGTGAACACCGGGGAGCTGTTTTTT.

The chain links TRBV2 to TRBJ1-5; 9 bases are shared with TRBD1. The CDR3 length is 15 residues. V shed 6 bases and J 7 bases; nucleotides not matched to a gene: 10. Germline V lookup: CDR1 SNHLY, CDR2 FYNNEI. The CDR3 coding sequence is TGTGCCAGCAGGGCCTGGGGACAGGGTGGCCAGCCCCAGCATTTT. This codes for CASRAWGQGGQPQHF.

This chain uses TRBV2 with TRBJ2-2; 9 bases align to TRBD1. V dropped 6 bases and J dropped 4; count of bases not matched to a gene: 3. The CDR3 runs 14 residues. Germline CDR1 and CDR2: SNHLY and FYNNEI. The CDR3 DNA reads TGTGCCAGCAGAGGGACAGGGATCACCGGGGAGCTGTTTTTT. It yields the protein CASRGTGITGELFF.

This chain joins TRBV28 and TRBJ1-2, with D maybe TRBD1 (6 bases). The CDR3 covers 13 residues. The germline V and J ends were trimmed by 11 bases and 7 bases, with 20 bases remaining between them. In germline, CDR1 is MDHEN, CDR2 SYDVKM. CDR3 residues: CASGGGLKGGYTF. For the CDR3, the DNA is TGTGCCTCTGGTGGGGGGCTTAAAGGTGGCTACACCTTC.

The chain employs TRBV27 and TRBJ1-5, with D possibly being TRBD1 (5 bases). The CDR3 consists of 14 residues. The ends were cut back, 0 bases at V and 6 bases at J, with 9 bases in the middle. In germline, CDR1 is MNHEY, CDR2 SMNVEV (reference sequence). The CDR3 DNA follows: TGTGCCAGCAGTTTATCGGGGGGAAGTCAGCCCCAGCATTTT. Translated: CASSLSGGSQPQHF.

The genes are TRBV12-3 or TRBV12-4 and TRBJ1-1; a possible D gene is TRBD1 (5 bases). V lost 5 bases, J lost 0 bases, and 13 bases lay in between. CDR3 size: 15 residues. The CDR3 DNA reads TGTGCCAGCAGTCCACGGGGACGGATGAACACTGAAGCTTTCTTT. It codes for CASSPRGRMNTEAFF.

The gene calls are TRBV27 and TRBJ2-7, with 9 bases identical to TRBD1. The germline V gene has CDR1 MNHEY and CDR2 SMNVEV (reference sequence). The CDR3 extends over 14 amino acids. V trimming: 1 base; J trimming: 5 bases; junction bases outside the gene matches: 3. The CDR3 loop is CASSLLGDRDEQYF. The CDR3, as DNA: TGTGCCAGCAGTTTATTGGGGGACAGGGACGAGCAGTACTTC.

The chain couples TRBV7-2 to TRBJ2-1; D not resolved. The germline CDR1 and CDR2 sequences are SGHTA and FQGNSA. The CDR3 totals 14 residues. Trimming stripped 5 bases from V and 7 bases from J, with 15 bases between. This chain's CDR3 is CASSRRNGRNEQFF. The CDR3, as DNA: TGTGCCAGCAGCCGACGCAATGGGCGGAATGAGCAGTTCTTC. The variable domain in full, completed from reference TRBV7-2 and TRBJ2-1, reads GAGVSQSPSNKVTEKGKDVELRCDPISGHTALYWYRQSLGQGLEFLIYFQGNSAPDKSGLPSDRFSAERTGGSVSTLTIQRTQQEDSAVYLCASSRRNGRNEQFFGPGTRLTVL.

V is TRBV4-3 and J is TRBJ2-7, with D perhaps TRBD1 or TRBD2 (5 bases each). Germline-derived CDR1 and CDR2 are LGHNA and YSLEER. Trimming took 0 bases from V and 4 from J, leaving 16 bases between them. The CDR3 is made up of 16 amino acids. The CDR3 DNA follows: TGCGCCAGCAGCCAAGACGCGACAGCGGTCGGGTACGAGCAGTACTTC. Encoded protein: CASSQDATAVGYEQYF.

This clonotype was counted between two and nine times. This chain links TRBV9 with TRBJ2-3, with TRBD2 matching 10 bases. Germline values: CDR1 SGDLS, CDR2 YYNGEE. Trimming at V came to 2 bases and at J to 2 bases, leaving 2 bases not matched to a gene. There are 15 residues in the CDR3. The CDR3 DNA is TGTGCCAGCAGCGTCGGACTAGCGGCCACAGATACGCAGTATTTT. This translates into CASSVGLAATDTQYF.

CDR3: CASSLDSGTVSSYEQYF. CDR3 sequence (DNA): TGTGCCAGCAGCTTAGATTCCGGGACTGTCAGCTCCTACGAGCAGTACTTC. The chain is built from TRBV11-3 and TRBJ2-7; TRBD2 might be the D (6 bases). The germline gives CDR1 SGHNT, CDR2 YENEEA. Trimming shortened V by 0 bases and J by 0 bases, and 15 bases separated the two germline ends. This CDR3 is 17 amino acids long.

This chain links TRBV2 with TRBJ2-4; no reliable D call. The J call may be faulty, since TRBJ2-5 better matches the DNA end. The CDR3 is 15 residues long. Per germline, CDR1 SNHLY and CDR2 FYNNEI. The CDR3 DNA reads as TGTGCCAGCAGTGATAGCCCGGATCGGTTCGGGACCCAGTACTTC. Translated: CASSDSPDRFGTQYF.

The chain is built from TRBV11-2 and TRBJ2-4; TRBD2 matches 10 bases. TRBJ2-7 matches the DNA end more closely, so the J call is doubtful. The CDR3 is 15 residues long. Germline values: CDR1 SGHAT, CDR2 FQNNGV. This CDR3 reads CASSATGLAVNEQYF. DNA for the CDR3: TGTGCCAGCAGCGCGACTGGACTAGCGGTCAACGAGCAGTACTTC.

This clonotype appeared a single time. This chain connects TRBV21-1 to TRBJ2-7; whether TRBD1, the table's D call, matches the DNA was not checked. TRBV21-1 is annotated as a pseudogene. CDR3 size: 15 residues. The CDR3 loop reads CASSPRVGSSYEQYF. The DNA of the CDR3 is TGTGCCAGCAGCCCCCGGGTAGGGTCCTCGTACGAGCAGTACTTC.

This clonotype was seen only once. V gene TRBV7-2 combines with J gene TRBJ1-2; the match to TRBD1 covers 11 bases. Trimming removed 5 bases from V and 7 bases from J; junction bases left unmatched: 12. The CDR3 is made up of 16 amino acids. Germline CDR1 reads SGHTA; CDR2 reads FQGNSA. CDR3 sequence (DNA): TGTGCCAGCAGCAAACGGACAGGGGGCGGTCCTGGTGGCTACACCTTC. The encoded protein is CASSKRTGGGPGGYTF.

This sequence joins TRBV7-2 and TRBJ2-5; 10 bases align to TRBD2. After removal of 4 bases from V and 4 bases from J, the junction contained 12 bases not matched to a gene. Germline V lookup: CDR1 SGHTA, CDR2 FQGNSA. The CDR3 sequence is 17 residues long. Here the CDR3 reads CASSSRRASGGGETQYF. CDR3 in DNA: TGTGCCAGCAGCTCCCGACGTGCTAGCGGGGGAGGAGAGACCCAGTACTTC.

The chain uses TRBV7-2 and TRBJ2-5; TRBD1 matches at 9 bases. The CDR3 totals 14 residues. V shed 4 bases, J shed 4 bases, and the junction held 4 bases outside the gene matches. Germline loops: CDR1 SGHTA, CDR2 FQGNSA. The CDR3 region is CASSSGTGTETQYF. The CDR3 coding sequence is TGTGCCAGCAGCTCGGGGACAGGGACAGAGACCCAGTACTTC.

This clonotype was observed a few times. DNA of the CDR3: TGCAGCGGGGGAAACAGGGCTTACGAGCAGTACTTC. Translating gives CSGGNRAYEQYF. This chain uses TRBV29-1 with TRBJ2-7, with D possibly TRBD1 on 6 matching bases. Deletions cut 7 bases from V and 4 bases from J, with 14 bases between. This CDR3 comprises 12 residues. CDR1 is SQVTM, CDR2 ANQGSEA, per germline.

The chain is built from TRBV20-1 and TRBJ2-1; no reliable D call. CDR3 size: 15 residues. V lost 0 bases to trimming and J lost 6 bases, with 15 bases between them. Germline CDR1 and CDR2: DFQATT and SNEGSKA (reference sequence). CDR3 loop: CSARDFGRRANEQFF. Here the CDR3 DNA reads TGCAGTGCTAGAGATTTCGGCAGGAGAGCCAATGAGCAGTTCTTC.

The rearrangement joins TRBV9 to TRBJ1-5; a possible D gene is TRBD1 (6 bases). This CDR3 is built from 14 residues. Germline V gives CDR1 SGDLS, CDR2 YYNGEE. V lost 3 bases and J 4 bases, leaving 11 bases between the germline ends. The CDR3 spells CASSAGVGNQPQHF. The DNA for the CDR3 is TGTGCCAGCAGCGCAGGGGTAGGTAATCAGCCCCAGCATTTT.

The rearrangement uses TRBV11-2 and TRBJ2-1; 7 bases are shared with TRBD1. The CDR3 has 14 amino acids. Germline CDR1 reads SGHAT; CDR2 reads FQNNGV. V trimming: 6 bases; J trimming: 6 bases; junction bases outside the gene matches: 8. The CDR3 nucleotides read TGTGCCAGCAGGCCAGGGGGAAGGCGCAATGAGCAGTTCTTC. Amino acid sequence: CASRPGGRRNEQFF.

This clonotype was found a few times. The V gene is TRBV6-6, the J gene TRBJ2-7, with TRBD1 matching 12 bases. CDR1 MNHNY and CDR2 SVGAGI come from the germline V gene (reference sequence). With V trimmed by 8 bases and J by 6 bases, 8 bases remained unmatched. The CDR3 has 14 amino acids. CDR3 sequence: CASGPGTGGGEQYF. The CDR3 DNA follows: TGTGCCAGCGGTCCCGGGACAGGGGGCGGCGAGCAGTACTTC.

The chain recombines TRBV2 with TRBJ1-2; D is ambiguous. CDR1 is SNHLY and CDR2 is FYNNEI in the germline V gene. The CDR3 is made up of 13 amino acids. Trimming cost V 7 bases and J 7 bases, with 16 bases left between them. Here the CDR3 reads CASTPSTMTGYTF. The CDR3 DNA reads as TGTGCCAGCACCCCATCGACAATGACTGGCTACACCTTC. Full variable domain (outside the CDR3, taken from reference TRBV2 and TRBJ1-2): EPEVTQTPSHQVTQMGQEVILRCVPISNHLYFYWYRQILGQKVEFLVSFYNNEISEKSEIFDDQFSVERPDGSNFTLKIRSTKLEDSAMYFCASTPSTMTGYTFGSGTRLTVV.

V usage is TRBV7-8 and J usage is TRBJ2-7, with D unclear. CDR1 and CDR2 from the germline V gene are SGHVS and FQNEAQ. The CDR3 has 13 residues. The V gene lost 1 base and the J gene lost 3 bases, with 7 bases spanning the gap. CDR3 DNA sequence: TGTGCCAGCAGCTTAGAACTGCTCTACGAGCAGTACTTC. Its protein product is CASSLELLYEQYF.

The gene calls are TRBV20-1 and TRBJ2-1, with D unclear. Trimming took off 3 bases at V and 3 bases at J, with 9 bases between the two ends. The CDR3 totals 13 residues. CDR1 and CDR2 from the germline V gene are DFQATT and SNEGSKA (reference sequence). For the CDR3, the DNA is TGCAGTGCTAGTCTGGGGAACTACAATGAGCAGTTCTTC. It yields the protein CSASLGNYNEQFF.

This clonotype was counted a single time. This chain links TRBV7-8 with TRBJ2-4, with TRBD1 as a possible D gene (6 bases). Judging by the DNA end, TRBJ2-7 fits better; the J call may be wrong. This CDR3 is built from 15 residues. The germline CDR1 and CDR2 sequences are SGHVS and FQNEAQ. CDR3 protein: CASSRQKGGVYEQYF. The CDR3 region has the DNA TGTGCCAGCAGCCGCCAAAAAGGGGGAGTCTACGAGCAGTACTTC.